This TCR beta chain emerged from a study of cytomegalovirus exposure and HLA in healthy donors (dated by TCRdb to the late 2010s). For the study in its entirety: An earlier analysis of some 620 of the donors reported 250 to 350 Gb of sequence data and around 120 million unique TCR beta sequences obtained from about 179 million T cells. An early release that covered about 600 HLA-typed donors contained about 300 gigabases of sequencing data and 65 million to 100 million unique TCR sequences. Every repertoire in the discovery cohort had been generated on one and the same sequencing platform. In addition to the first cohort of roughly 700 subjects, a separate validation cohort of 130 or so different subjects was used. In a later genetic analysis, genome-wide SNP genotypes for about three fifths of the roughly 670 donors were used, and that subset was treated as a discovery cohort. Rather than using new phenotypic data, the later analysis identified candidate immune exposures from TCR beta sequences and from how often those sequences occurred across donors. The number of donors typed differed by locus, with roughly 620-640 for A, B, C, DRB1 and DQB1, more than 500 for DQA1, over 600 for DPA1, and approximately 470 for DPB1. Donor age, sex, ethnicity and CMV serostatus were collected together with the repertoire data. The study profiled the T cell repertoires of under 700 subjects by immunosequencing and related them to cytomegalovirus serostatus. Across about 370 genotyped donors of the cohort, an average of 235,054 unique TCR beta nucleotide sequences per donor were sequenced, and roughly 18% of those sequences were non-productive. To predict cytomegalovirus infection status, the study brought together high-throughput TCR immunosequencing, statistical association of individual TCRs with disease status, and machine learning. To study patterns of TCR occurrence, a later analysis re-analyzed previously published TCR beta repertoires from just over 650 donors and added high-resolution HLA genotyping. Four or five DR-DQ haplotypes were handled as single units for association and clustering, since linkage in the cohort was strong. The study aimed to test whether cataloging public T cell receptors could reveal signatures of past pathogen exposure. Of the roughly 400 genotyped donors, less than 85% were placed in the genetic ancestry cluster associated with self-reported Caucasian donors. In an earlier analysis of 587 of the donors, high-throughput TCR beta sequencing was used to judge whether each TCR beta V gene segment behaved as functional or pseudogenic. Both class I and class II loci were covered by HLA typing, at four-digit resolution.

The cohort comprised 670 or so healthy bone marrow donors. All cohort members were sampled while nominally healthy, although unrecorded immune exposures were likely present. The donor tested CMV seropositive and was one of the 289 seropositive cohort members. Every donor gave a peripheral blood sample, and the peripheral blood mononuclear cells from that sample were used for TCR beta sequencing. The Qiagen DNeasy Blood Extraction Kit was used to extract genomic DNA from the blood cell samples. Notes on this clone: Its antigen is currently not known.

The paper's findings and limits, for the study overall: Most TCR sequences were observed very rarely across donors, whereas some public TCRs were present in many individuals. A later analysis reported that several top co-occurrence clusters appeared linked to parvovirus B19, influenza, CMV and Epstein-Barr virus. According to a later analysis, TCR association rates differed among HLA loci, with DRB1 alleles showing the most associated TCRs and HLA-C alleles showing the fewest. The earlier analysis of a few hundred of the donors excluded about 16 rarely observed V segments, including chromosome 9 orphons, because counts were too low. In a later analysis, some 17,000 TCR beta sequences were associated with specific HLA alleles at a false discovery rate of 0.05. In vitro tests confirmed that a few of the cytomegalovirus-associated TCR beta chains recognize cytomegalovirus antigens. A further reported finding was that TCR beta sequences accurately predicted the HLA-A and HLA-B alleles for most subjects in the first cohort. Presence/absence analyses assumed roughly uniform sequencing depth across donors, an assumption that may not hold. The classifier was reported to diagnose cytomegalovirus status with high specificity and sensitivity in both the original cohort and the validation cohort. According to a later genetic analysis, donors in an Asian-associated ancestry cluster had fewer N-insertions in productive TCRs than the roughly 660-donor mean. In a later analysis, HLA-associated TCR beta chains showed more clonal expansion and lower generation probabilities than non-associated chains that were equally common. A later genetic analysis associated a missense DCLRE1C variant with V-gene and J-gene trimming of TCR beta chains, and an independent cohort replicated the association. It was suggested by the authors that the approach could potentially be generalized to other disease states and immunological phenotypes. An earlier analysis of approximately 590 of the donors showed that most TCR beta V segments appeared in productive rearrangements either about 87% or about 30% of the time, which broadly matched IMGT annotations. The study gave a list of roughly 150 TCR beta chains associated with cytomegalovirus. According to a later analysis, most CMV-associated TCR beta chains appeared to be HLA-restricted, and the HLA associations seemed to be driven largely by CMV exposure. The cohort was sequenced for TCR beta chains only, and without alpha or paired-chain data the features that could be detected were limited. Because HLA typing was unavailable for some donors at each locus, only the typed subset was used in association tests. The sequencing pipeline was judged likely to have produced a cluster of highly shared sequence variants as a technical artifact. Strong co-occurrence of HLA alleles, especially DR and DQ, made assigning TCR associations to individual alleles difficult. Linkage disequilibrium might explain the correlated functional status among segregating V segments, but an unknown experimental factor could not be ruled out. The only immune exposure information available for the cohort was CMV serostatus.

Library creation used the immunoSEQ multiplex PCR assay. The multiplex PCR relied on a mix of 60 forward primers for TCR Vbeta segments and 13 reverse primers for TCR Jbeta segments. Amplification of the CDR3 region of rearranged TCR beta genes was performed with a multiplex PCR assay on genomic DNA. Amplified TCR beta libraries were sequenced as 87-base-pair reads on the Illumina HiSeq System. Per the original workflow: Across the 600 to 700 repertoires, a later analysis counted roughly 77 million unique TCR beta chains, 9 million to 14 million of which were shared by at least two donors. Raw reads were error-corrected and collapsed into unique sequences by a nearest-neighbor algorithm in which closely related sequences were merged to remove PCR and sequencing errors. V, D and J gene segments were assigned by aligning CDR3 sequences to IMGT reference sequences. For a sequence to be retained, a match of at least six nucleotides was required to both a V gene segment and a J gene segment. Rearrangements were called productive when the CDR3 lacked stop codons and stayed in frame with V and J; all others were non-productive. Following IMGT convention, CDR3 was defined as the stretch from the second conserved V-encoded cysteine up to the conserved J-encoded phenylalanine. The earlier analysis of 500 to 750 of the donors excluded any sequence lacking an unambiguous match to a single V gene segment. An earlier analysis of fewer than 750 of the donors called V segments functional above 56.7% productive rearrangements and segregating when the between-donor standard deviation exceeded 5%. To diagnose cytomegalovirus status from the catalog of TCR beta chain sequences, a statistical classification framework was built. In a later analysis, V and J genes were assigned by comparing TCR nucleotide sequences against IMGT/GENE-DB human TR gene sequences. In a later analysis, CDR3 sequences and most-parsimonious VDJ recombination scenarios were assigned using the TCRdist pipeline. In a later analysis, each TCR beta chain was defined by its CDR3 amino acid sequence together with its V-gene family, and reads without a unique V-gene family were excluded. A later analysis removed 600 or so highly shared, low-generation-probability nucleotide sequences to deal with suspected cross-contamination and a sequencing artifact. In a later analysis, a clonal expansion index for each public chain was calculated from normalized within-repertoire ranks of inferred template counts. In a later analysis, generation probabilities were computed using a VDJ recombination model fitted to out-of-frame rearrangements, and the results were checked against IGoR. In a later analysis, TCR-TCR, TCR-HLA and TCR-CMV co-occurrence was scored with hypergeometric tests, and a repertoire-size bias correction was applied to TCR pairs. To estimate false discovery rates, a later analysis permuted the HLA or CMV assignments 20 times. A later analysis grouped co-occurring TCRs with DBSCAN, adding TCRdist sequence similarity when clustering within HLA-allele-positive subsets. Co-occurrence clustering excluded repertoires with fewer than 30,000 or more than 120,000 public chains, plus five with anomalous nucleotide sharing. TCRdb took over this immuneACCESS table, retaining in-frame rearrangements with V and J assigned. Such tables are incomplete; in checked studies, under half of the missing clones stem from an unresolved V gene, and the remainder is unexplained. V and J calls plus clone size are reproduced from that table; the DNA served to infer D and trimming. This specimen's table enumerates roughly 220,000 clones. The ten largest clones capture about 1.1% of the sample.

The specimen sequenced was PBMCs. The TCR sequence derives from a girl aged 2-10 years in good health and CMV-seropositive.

The DNA sequence is as follows: TGTGCCAGCAGCCCACGACAGGGGCTTAGCGAGCAGTACTTC. The resulting protein is CASSPRQGLSEQYF. The V gene is TRBV7-9 and the J gene is TRBJ2-7; 8 central bases correspond to TRBD1. Taken from cysteine to phenylalanine, the CDR3 has 14 residues. Only the CDR3 portion is preserved as DNA: 42 bases, with reading frame beginning at the first base. For CDR1 and CDR2, the germline V gene (reference sequence) lists SEHNR and FQNEAQ. V is trimmed back by 5 bases and J by 6 bases, and the junction contains 9 bases that no gene match accounts for.